This TCR beta chain was captured in a study of blood T cell repertoires in COVID-19 (dated by TCRdb to 2020 to 2021). About the study as a whole: The collaborator samples originated in the United States, Italy and Spain and spanned the acute and convalescent phases of COVID-19. The samples were drawn from the first 160 participants of the ongoing ImmuneRACE study and from 1,254 subjects provided by 6 global collaborators. The material from the prospective study consisted of cDNA or gDNA derived from T cells, B-cell-depleted T cells, or PBMCs. Deeply sampled blood TCRbeta repertoires from subjects exposed to, actively infected with, or recovered from COVID-19 were included in the dataset. Nearly every sample came with metadata listing a de-identified subject ID, COVID-19 status, age in years and sex. The repertoires were released in a freely available public database meant as a resource for research on the immune response to SARS-CoV-2. HLA class I and class II types, where available, came from metadata supplied by the sample provider rather than from assay-based typing.

The immunoSEQ Assay, a bias-controlled multiplex PCR, was used to amplify TCRbeta CDR3 regions from genomic DNA. Concerning the study's data processing: The number of nucleated cells in each sample was estimated by amplification of reference gene primers within the assay. To quantify the absolute abundance of each unique TCRbeta CDR3 rearrangement, sequence reads were collapsed and filtered. For each sample, productive Simpson clonality was calculated by taking the square root of Simpson's diversity index across productive rearrangements. Not all clones reach the TCRdb copy of this immuneACCESS table, which keeps in-frame sequences only. Checked studies attribute under half of the gap to unresolved V genes and leave the rest unexplained. V, J and clone size derive from that table, while D and trimming were established from the DNA sequence. For this sample there are 250,000 or so clones; approximately 85% appear just once. The leading ten clones occupy roughly 0.8% of the sample.

Overall results and qualifications from the work: How much clinical and demographic metadata was included differed by source and by participant, and the metadata was provided uncurated.

Points on this clone: The specificity of this receptor is unknown. The sample holds no much larger clone one base away, and base qualities are not on file.

Whole blood was collected in K2EDTA tubes by collaborating institutions according to the institutions' own protocols. For TCRbeta analysis, collaborator samples were shipped as frozen whole blood, as isolated PBMCs, or as DNA extracted from either sample type. The CDR3 starts with the cysteine, ends with the phenylalanine, and has 14 residues. Only the CDR3 part of the read is kept: 42 bases, read in frame from the first base. The V end loses 5 bases and the J end loses 0 bases, and a stretch of 8 bases separates them. CDR1 and CDR2 are drawn from the germline V gene (reference sequence): MNHNY, SVGAGI.

The sample comprised peripheral blood. This sequence originates from a woman in her twenties or thirties with acute or convalescent COVID-19. The chain couples TRBV6-6 to TRBJ2-1; no D gene call is confident. The CDR3: CASSKLSSYNEQFF. The nucleotides read TGTGCCAGCAGTAAACTAAGCTCCTACAATGAGCAGTTCTTC.